This T cell receptor beta chain was documented in a study of a mutant IDH1 vaccine in newly diagnosed glioma. Across the study: Patients, over weeks 1, 3, 5, 7, 11, 15, 19 and 23, received a total of eight vaccinations. Overall study results and limits: Altogether, 93.3% of patients exhibited vaccine-induced immune responses. Pseudoprogression seemingly bore no relation to changes in top peripheral T cell clonotypes.

Germline-derived CDR1 and CDR2 are LGHNA and YNFKEQ. The CDR3 covers 15 residues. After removal of 3 bases from V and 0 bases from J, the junction contained 2 bases not matched to a gene. Note on this clone: Its antigen is not identified.

Time point given: week 23, last vaccination. Doses consisted of 300 ug of mutant IDH1 20-mer peptide each, paired with topical imiquimod. The study enrolled donors with new WHO grade 3 or 4 IDH1-mutant, ATRX-lost astrocytomas. Using immunoSEQ multiplex PCR, the repertoire was profiled, and TCRdb retains in-frame clones only, with some absent. The data show tens of thousands of clones, over 75% seen once. The genes are TRBV4-2 and TRBJ2-1, with 7 positions matching TRBD2. The sequence derives from a man younger than 35 with glioma. This material consisted of PBMCs, taken from a glioma patient whose treatment included an IDH1 peptide vaccine. Written as DNA, the CDR3 is TGTGCCAGCAGCCAGACTAGCAGCTCCTACAATGAGCAGTTCTTC. The encoded protein is CASSQTSSSYNEQFF.